This TCR beta chain was identified during a study of PD-L1 blockade in urothelial cancer. Overall study context: At 3 weeks after treatment start (second dose) and again at 6 weeks, blood was analyzed.

Produced via immunoSEQ multiplex PCR; TCRdb's table is partial and in-frame only. The table records fewer than 90,000 clones, about 91% of them present only once. The CDR3 covers 13 residues. Looked up from germline, CDR1 is SQVTM and CDR2 is ANQGSEA. V shed 7 bases and J 9 bases; nucleotides not matched to a gene: 12. Time point meaning: peripheral blood 6 weeks after treatment start. The sequenced sample was PBMCs, obtained around atezolizumab (anti-PD-L1) treatment. This chain links TRBV29-1 with TRBJ2-1; 7 nucleotides align to TRBD1. This TCR was sampled from a woman older than 75 with urothelial cancer. CDR3 DNA sequence: TGCAGCGGCGGACAGGTGGGGTATGGTGAGCAGTTCTTC. Protein product: CSGGQVGYGEQFF.